This entry describes one T cell receptor beta chain. Its target is unknown. Generated by immunoSEQ multiplex PCR, the TCRdb table keeps only in-frame clones and is missing some. The sample shows 45,000 to 55,000 clones, 90% to 95% of them seen only once. The data derive from a study of graft-versus-host responses after intestinal transplantation. Looking at the study overall: As for transplant type, recipients had multivisceral, liver-intestinal, or isolated intestinal grafts. All of the recipients had induction that used anti-thymocyte globulin, then tacrolimus and steroids for around 3 years. Study observations and caveats: Researchers found GvH clones in recipient marrow, and some showed up first in ileum or blood.

The CDR3 totals 11 residues. Germline V lookup: CDR1 MNHEY, CDR2 SVGAGI. Deletions cut 8 bases from V and 4 bases from J, with 8 bases between. The TCR comes from a human patient who received an intestinal transplant, so some T cells may come from the graft donor. Here the sequenced sample was PBMCs, taken roughly 860 days after a first intestinal transplant, on the day of a second. The chain joins TRBV6-5 to TRBJ2-5, with unresolved D. The CDR3 DNA follows: TGTGCCAGCGGGCTATCAGAGACCCAGTACTTC. Residues: CASGLSETQYF.